The 12 T cell receptor beta chains presented below share a single source sample, sequenced in a study of blood T cell repertoires in COVID-19. Profiled with immunoSEQ multiplex PCR; TCRdb holds only in-frame clones, not every one. The sample records more than 200,000 clones, approximately 86% being singletons. The sequenced sample was peripheral blood. These receptors were obtained from a woman aged 55-70 years with COVID-19, enrolled during active disease.

The rearrangement links TRBV7-3 to TRBJ2-1, with a tentative D call TRBD1 (7 bases). CDR1 and CDR2 (germline): SGHTA, FQGTGA. The CDR3 sequence is 16 residues long. Trimming took off 5 bases at V and 0 bases at J, with 14 bases between the two ends. CDR3 amino acids: CASSPGGRNSYNEQFF. For the CDR3, the DNA is TGTGCCAGCAGCCCAGGGGGGCGGAACTCCTACAATGAGCAGTTCTTC.

The V gene is TRBV7-8, the J gene TRBJ1-2, with TRBD1 matching over 7 bases. The CDR3 is 15 amino acids. Germline CDR1 reads SGHVS; CDR2 reads FQNEAQ. J lost 8 bases, V lost 1 base, and 10 bases had no gene match. CDR3 residues: CASSLELGDRGGYTF. In DNA, the CDR3 is TGTGCCAGCAGCTTAGAGTTAGGGGACAGAGGAGGCTACACCTTC.

This rearrangement joins TRBV30 to TRBJ2-3, with 8 positions matching TRBD1. V was clipped by 1 base and J by 2 bases; unmatched bases: 8. From germline, CDR1 is GTSNPN and CDR2 SVGIG (reference sequence). The CDR3 totals 16 residues. The DNA of the CDR3 is TGTGCCTGGAGTGGAGGGACAGGATCAAACACAGATACGCAGTATTTT. The encoded protein is CAWSGGTGSNTDTQYF.

The chain links TRBV25-1 to TRBJ2-7, with a possible D match to TRBD1 (7 bases). Germline CDR1 MGHDK, CDR2 SYGVNS. V was shortened by 8 bases and J by 2 bases, with 13 bases between the two germline ends. There are 13 residues in the CDR3. The CDR3 DNA reads as TGTGCCAGCCGACAGGGAGGTACCTACGAGCAGTACTTC. This translates into CASRQGGTYEQYF.

A remark on this clone: A junction end diverges from the germline sequence, so it may reflect a read error. The CDR3 DNA follows: TGTGCCAGCAGTTGTTGGGGGGATTTT. This encodes CASSCWGDF. The chain recombines TRBV5-4 with TRBJ1-5; D perhaps matches TRBD1 (5 bases). The CDR3 extends over 9 amino acids. CDR1 SGHNT and CDR2 YYREEE come from the germline V gene (reference sequence).

The genes are TRBV9 and TRBJ1-2; D might be TRBD1 (5 bases). The V end lost 0 bases, the J end lost 4 bases, and 13 bases lay between the germline ends. Germline CDR1 is SGDLS and CDR2 is YYNGEE. This CDR3 contains 15 residues. The CDR3 nucleotides read TGTGCCAGCAGCGTAGCACGGCAGGGACTCTATGGCTACACCTTC. This codes for CASSVARQGLYGYTF.

This chain joins TRBV5-6 and TRBJ2-5; perhaps TRBD2 as D (6 bases). Trimming removed 1 base from V and 3 bases from J, with 13 bases in between. This CDR3 is 15 amino acids long. Germline values: CDR1 SGHDT, CDR2 YYEEEE. The CDR3 reads CASSLPGDLEETQYF. The DNA of the CDR3 is TGTGCCAGCAGCTTGCCGGGAGATTTAGAAGAGACCCAGTACTTC. The whole variable domain, filled in from reference TRBV5-6 and TRBJ2-5, reads DAGVTQSPTHLIKTRGQQVTLRCSPKSGHDTVSWYQQALGQGPQFIFQYYEEEERQRGNFPDRFSGHQFPNYSSELNVNALLLGDSALYLCASSLPGDLEETQYFGPGTRLLVL.

This clone was picked up one time. The chain recombines TRBV19 with TRBJ1-3; D possibly corresponds to TRBD1 (6 bases). Germline V gene lookup returns CDR1 LNHDA and CDR2 SQIVND (reference sequence). CDR3 length: 12 amino acids. In DNA form, the CDR3 reads TGTGGAACAGGGTGGTCTGGAAACACCATATATTTT. This gives the protein CGTGWSGNTIYF.

The chain uses TRBV5-4 and TRBJ2-2; 7 bases line up with TRBD1. V trimming: 0 bases; J trimming: 4 bases; junction bases outside the gene matches: 3. The CDR3 spans 15 residues. The germline V gene has CDR1 SGHNT and CDR2 YYREEE (reference sequence). CDR3 DNA: TGTGCCAGCAGCTTGGCGCAGGGGGTCACCGGGGAGCTGTTTTTT. Encoded protein: CASSLAQGVTGELFF.

The gene calls are TRBV19 and TRBJ2-7, with D maybe TRBD1 (6 bases). Germline-derived CDR1 and CDR2 are LNHDA and SQIVND (reference sequence). The CDR3 is made up of 15 amino acids. V was pared by 5 bases and J by 0 bases, with 14 bases between. The CDR3 region has the DNA TGTGCCAGTAGTCCCCGCGGCAGGGGCTCCTACGAGCAGTACTTC. It codes for CASSPRGRGSYEQYF.

V and J are TRBV19 and TRBJ1-2; tentatively, D is TRBD1 (6 bases). Between the trimmed V and J ends, which lost 3 bases and 4 bases, there was a span of 15 bases. The germline V gene encodes CDR1 LNHDA and CDR2 SQIVND (reference sequence). The CDR3 extends over 15 amino acids. For the CDR3, the DNA is TGTGCCAGTAGTATTCGGGGGGCGTCGAGCTATGGCTACACCTTC. This translates into CASSIRGASSYGYTF.

The chain employs TRBV21-1 and TRBJ1-3; the DNA was not used to check the table's D call, TRBD1. TRBV21-1 is reported as a pseudogene. This CDR3 has 19 amino acids. The DNA for the CDR3 is TGTGCCAGCAGCAAATGGTCGGTGGGGGCTCTAGGGGCTGGAAACACCATATATTTT. Its translation: CASSKWSVGALGAGNTIYF.